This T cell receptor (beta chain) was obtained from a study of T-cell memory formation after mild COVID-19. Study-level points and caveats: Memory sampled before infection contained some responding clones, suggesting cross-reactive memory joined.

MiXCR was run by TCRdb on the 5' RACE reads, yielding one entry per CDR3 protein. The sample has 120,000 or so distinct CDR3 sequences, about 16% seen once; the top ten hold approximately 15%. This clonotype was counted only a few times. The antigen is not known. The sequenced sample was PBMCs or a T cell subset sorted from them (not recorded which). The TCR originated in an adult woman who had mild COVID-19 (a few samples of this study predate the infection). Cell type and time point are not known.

The DNA for the CDR3 is TGTGCCACCAGCAGGGGACTAGCGGGACCCTACGAGCAGTACTTC. It codes for CATSRGLAGPYEQYF. This sequence joins TRBV15 and TRBJ2-7; the match to TRBD2 covers 13 bases. Germline V gene lookup returns CDR1 LNHNV and CDR2 YYDKDF (reference sequence). The length of the CDR3 is 15 residues. J was trimmed by 2 bases and V by 3 bases; bases with no gene match: 1.